This TCR beta chain derives from a study of long-term antiretroviral therapy in people with HIV. Whole-study results and caveats: The range of CDR3 lengths in HIV repertoires proved narrower than that found in controls. Regardless of time point, clones expanded before ART dominated the repertoire. Information on adherence to ART, viral resistance or therapy changes was unavailable.

This CDR3 has 14 residues. Germline values: CDR1 MDHEN, CDR2 SYDVKM. V was trimmed by 2 bases and J by 5 bases, leaving 12 bases between them. An immunoSEQ assay, version v3.0, was performed at survey level. It was roughly 40,000-50,000 T-cell genomes per sample that sequencing targeted. Assay used: immunoSEQ multiplex PCR; TCRdb lists only in-frame clones, some missing. The sample contains about 19,000 clones, less than 85% of which appear only once. Details on this clone: Its target is not known.

The sample consisted of unsorted PBMCs, taken 0.5 years before starting antiretroviral therapy. This chain connects TRBV28 to TRBJ2-5; tentative D call: TRBD1 (5 bases). This clonotype originated in a woman between 45 and 60 years old with HIV. The CDR3 sequence: CASSLGQGWETQYF. The CDR3 nucleotides read TGTGCCAGCAGTTTAGGTCAGGGATGGGAGACCCAGTACTTC.